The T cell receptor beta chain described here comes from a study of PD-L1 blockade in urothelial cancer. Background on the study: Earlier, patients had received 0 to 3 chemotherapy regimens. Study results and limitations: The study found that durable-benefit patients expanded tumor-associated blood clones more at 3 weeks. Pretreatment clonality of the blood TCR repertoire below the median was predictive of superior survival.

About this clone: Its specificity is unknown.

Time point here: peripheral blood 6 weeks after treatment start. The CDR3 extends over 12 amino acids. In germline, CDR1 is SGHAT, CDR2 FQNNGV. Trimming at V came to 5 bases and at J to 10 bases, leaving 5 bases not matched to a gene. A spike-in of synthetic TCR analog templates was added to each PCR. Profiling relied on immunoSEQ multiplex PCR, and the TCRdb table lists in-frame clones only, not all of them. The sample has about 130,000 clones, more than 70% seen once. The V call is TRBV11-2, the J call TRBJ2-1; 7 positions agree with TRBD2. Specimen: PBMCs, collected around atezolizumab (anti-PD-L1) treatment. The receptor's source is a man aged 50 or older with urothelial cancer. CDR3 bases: TGTGCCAGCAGCCCGGCCGGGAGGGAGCAGTTCTTC. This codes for CASSPAGREQFF.